The 27 T cell receptor beta chains in this list originate from one sample, sequenced in a study of blood T cell repertoires in COVID-19. The table came from immunoSEQ multiplex PCR; TCRdb's copy has only in-frame clones and leaves some out. The sample consists of 85,000 to 95,000 clones, approximately 88% of them appearing once. Source material: peripheral blood. Every receptor here comes from a man aged 60 to 75 with acute or convalescent COVID-19.

V is TRBV5-1 and J is TRBJ2-3, with TRBD2 matching 7 bases. The germline CDR1 and CDR2 sequences are SGHRS and YFSETQ. CDR3 length: 15 residues. Trimming removed 4 bases from V and 1 base from J; junction bases left unmatched: 6. The CDR3 sequence is CASSNRGGRTDTQYF. The CDR3 DNA sequence: TGCGCCAGCAGCAATAGGGGAGGGCGCACAGATACGCAGTATTTT.

This clone turned up a few times. At one boundary the junction diverges from the germline segment, which might be a read error. The chain employs TRBV10-2 and TRBJ2-5; D perhaps matches TRBD1 (6 bases). Germline loops: CDR1 WSHSY, CDR2 SAAADI. CDR3 length: 13 amino acids. CDR3 coding DNA: TGCGCCAGCACTGAGGACAGCCAAGAGACCCAGTACTTC. The encoded protein is CASTEDSQETQYF.

The chain uses TRBV30 and TRBJ1-5, with 9 bases aligning to TRBD1. CDR1 is GTSNPN and CDR2 is SVGIG in the germline V gene (reference sequence). The V and J ends lost 3 bases and 7 bases, in that order; junction bases with no gene match: 10. The CDR3 is made up of 15 amino acids. In DNA, the CDR3 is TGTGCCTGGAGAGAGAAAGCGGACAGGGGCCAGCCCCAGCATTTT. Translated, it gives CAWREKADRGQPQHF.

The chain recombines TRBV9 with TRBJ2-2, with a tentative D call TRBD1 (6 bases). In germline, CDR1 is SGDLS, CDR2 YYNGEE. The V end lost 3 bases, the J end lost 3 bases, and 12 bases lay between the germline ends. The CDR3 contains 15 residues. The CDR3 protein is CASSGLQGHTGELFF. The CDR3 DNA is TGTGCCAGCAGCGGATTACAGGGACACACCGGGGAGCTGTTTTTT.

This chain uses TRBV5-1 with TRBJ2-3, with no clear D. The V gene lost 0 bases and the J gene lost 3 bases, with 11 bases spanning the gap. Germline CDR1 reads SGHRS; CDR2 reads YFSETQ. The CDR3 is made up of 15 amino acids. Written as DNA, the CDR3 is TGCGCCAGCAGCTTGGCCCAGTTTCCAACAGATACGCAGTATTTT. This translates into CASSLAQFPTDTQYF. Variable domain in full (rest from reference TRBV5-1 and TRBJ2-3): KAGVTQTPRYLIKTRGQQVTLSCSPISGHRSVSWYQQTPGQGLQFLFEYFSETQRNKGNFPGRFSGRQFSNSRSEMNVSTLELGDSALYLCASSLAQFPTDTQYFGPGTRLTVL.

The chain combines TRBV18 with TRBJ2-3; 8 positions match TRBD1. The ends lost 3 bases at V and 2 bases at J; junction bases unmatched: 4. The CDR3 has 15 residues. Germline V gives CDR1 KGHSH, CDR2 LQKENI. CDR3 region: CASSPWDRSTDTQYF. CDR3 sequence (DNA): TGTGCCAGCTCACCGTGGGACAGGTCCACAGATACGCAGTATTTT. The full variable domain, in which reference TRBV18 and TRBJ2-3 provide the parts outside the CDR3, is NAGVMQNPRHLVRRRGQEARLRCSPMKGHSHVYWYRQLPEEGLKFMVYLQKENIIDESGMPKERFSAEFPKEGPSILRIQQVVRGDSAAYFCASSPWDRSTDTQYFGPGTRLTVL.

The genes are TRBV24-1 and TRBJ1-2; maybe TRBD1 (6 bases). In germline, CDR1 is KGHDR, CDR2 SFDVKD. The CDR3 loop spans 13 amino acids. V shed 3 bases and J shed 4 bases, with 8 bases lying between them. The CDR3 is CATSDGQSYGYTF. In nucleotides, the CDR3 is TGTGCCACCAGTGATGGACAGAGCTATGGCTACACCTTC.

The chain couples TRBV5-1 to TRBJ1-2, with TRBD1 matching 8 bases. Trimming cost V 4 bases and J 2 bases; bases outside gene matches: 4. The germline V gene encodes CDR1 SGHRS and CDR2 YFSETQ. The CDR3 totals 14 residues. The CDR3 sequence: CASSQGQANYGYTF. CDR3 nucleotides: TGCGCCAGCAGCCAGGGACAGGCGAACTATGGCTACACCTTC.

A note on this clone: The conserved final phenylalanine or tryptophan is absent from the CDR3, which likely points to a read error. J is TRBJ1-2 and V is TRBV14; 7 nucleotides agree with TRBD1. Losses at the gene ends were 1 base for V and 4 bases for J; bases not matched to a gene: 12. Germline lookup yields CDR1 SGHDN and CDR2 FVKESK. The CDR3 totals 17 residues. Here the CDR3 reads CASSQVFRTGRIYGYTL. The CDR3 nucleotides are TGTGCCAGCAGCCAAGTTTTCCGGACAGGACGGATCTATGGCTACACCCTC.

The CDR3 nucleotides are TGTGCCACCTCACCGGGACAGGGACCCTACGAGCAGTACTTC. Translated, it gives CATSPGQGPYEQYF. V gene TRBV15 combines with J gene TRBJ2-7; TRBD1 agrees at 9 bases. V lost 8 bases and J lost 2; bases outside the gene matches: 7. Germline CDR1 LNHNV, CDR2 YYDKDF (reference sequence). CDR3 length equals 14 residues.

The genes are TRBV7-8 and TRBJ2-3, with D tentatively TRBD2 (6 bases). CDR3 length: 17 amino acids. V lost 2 bases to trimming and J lost 1 base, with 16 bases between them. Looked up from germline, CDR1 is SGHVS and CDR2 is FQNEAQ. The CDR3 sequence is CASSLSMRIAGTDTQYF. The CDR3 DNA follows: TGTGCCAGCAGCTTAAGTATGAGGATAGCGGGCACAGATACGCAGTATTTT.

This clone was counted at least ten times. The chain employs TRBV4-2 and TRBJ1-5; 9 bases map to TRBD1. The length of the CDR3 is 18 residues. The trim removed 0 bases at V and 0 bases at J, leaving 6 bases unmatched. The germline V gene encodes CDR1 LGHNA and CDR2 YNFKEQ. The CDR3 DNA follows: TGTGCCAGCAGCCAAGATCTTGACAGGGGGGATAGCAATCAGCCCCAGCATTTT. It is translated as CASSQDLDRGDSNQPQHF.

This chain connects TRBV5-1 to TRBJ2-1; TRBD2 matches at 9 bases. CDR1 SGHRS and CDR2 YFSETQ come from the germline V gene. The trim removed 1 base at V and 4 bases at J, leaving 0 bases unmatched. This CDR3 spans 14 amino acids. Written as DNA, the CDR3 is TGCGCCAGCAGCTTGACTAGCGGGTACAATGAGCAGTTCTTC. It specifies CASSLTSGYNEQFF.

The chain recombines TRBV9 with TRBJ2-1, with 10 positions matching TRBD1. The CDR3 has 14 amino acids. Germline loops: CDR1 SGDLS, CDR2 YYNGEE. The J segment lost 6 bases and the V segment lost 4 bases, leaving 4 bases of the junction unmatched. The CDR3 sequence is CASSTRTGGNEQFF. As DNA, the CDR3 is TGTGCCAGCAGCACACGGACAGGGGGCAATGAGCAGTTCTTC.

The chain carries TRBV28 and TRBJ2-1; 11 nucleotides line up with TRBD2. This CDR3 comprises 13 residues. Germline trimming cut 5 bases from V and 15 bases from J; bases unmatched to any gene: 9. The germline V gene encodes CDR1 MDHEN and CDR2 SYDVKM. CDR3 amino acids: CASSPLTSGSVFF. The CDR3 DNA reads as TGTGCCAGCAGTCCGCTCACTAGCGGGAGCGTGTTCTTC. Looking up the rest from reference TRBV28 and TRBJ2-1 gives the full variable domain: DVKVTQSSRYLVKRTGEKVFLECVQDMDHENMFWYRQDPGLGLRLIYFSYDVKMKEKGDIPEGYSVSREKKERFSLILESASTNQTSMYLCASSPLTSGSVFFGPGTRLTVL.

This clone appeared once. This chain links TRBV5-6 with TRBJ1-2; 7 bases map to TRBD1. V was pared by 0 bases and J by 3 bases, with 5 bases of the junction left unmatched. CDR1 SGHDT and CDR2 YYEEEE come from the germline V gene. There are 15 residues in the CDR3. Written as DNA, the CDR3 is TGTGCCAGCAGCTTGGTGGGCAGGGGGGACTATGGCTACACCTTC. Its translation: CASSLVGRGDYGYTF.

The table lists this clone with a count of one. This chain uses TRBV5-1 with TRBJ1-3; TRBD1 is a possible D gene (5 bases). Germline V lookup: CDR1 SGHRS, CDR2 YFSETQ. CDR3 length equals 13 residues. V lost 4 bases to trimming and J lost 2 bases, with 7 bases between them. The CDR3 region is CASSQGAGNTIYF. The DNA for the CDR3 is TGCGCCAGCAGCCAGGGCGCTGGAAACACCATATATTTT.

This chain uses TRBV19 with TRBJ2-1, with 11 bases identical to TRBD1. V gave up 5 bases and J gave up 9 bases; unmatched junction bases: 9. The CDR3 extends over 15 amino acids. CDR1 and CDR2 (germline): LNHDA, SQIVND (reference sequence). The CDR3 DNA follows: TGTGCCAGTAGTCGTCCGGGACAGGGGGTTGGTGAGCAGTTCTTC. Protein sequence: CASSRPGQGVGEQFF.

The rearrangement uses TRBV7-2 and TRBJ1-2; the D gene is possibly TRBD1 (5 bases). Germline loops: CDR1 SGHTA, CDR2 FQGNSA. The CDR3 has 13 amino acids. With 1 base removed from V and 8 bases from J, the gap between germline ends came to 11 bases. For the CDR3, the DNA is TGTGCCAGCAGCTTAGAGGCATGGGGCGGCTACACCTTC. Amino acids: CASSLEAWGGYTF.

The chain joins TRBV5-1 to TRBJ2-2; the D is unclear. This CDR3 comprises 15 residues. Germline V gene sequence: CDR1 SGHRS, CDR2 YFSETQ. Trimming pared 0 bases from V and 2 bases from J, leaving 8 bases between. The CDR3 is CASSLVGVNTGELFF. The CDR3 DNA follows: TGCGCCAGCAGCTTGGTGGGCGTTAACACCGGGGAGCTGTTTTTT.

The chain couples TRBV6-5 to TRBJ2-5; 7 nucleotides align to TRBD1. CDR1 and CDR2 (germline): MNHEY, SVGAGI. With 4 bases clipped from V and 5 bases from J, the junction kept 7 bases outside the gene matches. This CDR3 is built from 14 residues. The CDR3: CASSSSTGLETQYF. The DNA of the CDR3 is TGTGCCAGCAGTTCCTCGACAGGGCTGGAGACCCAGTACTTC.

The chain joins TRBV7-9 to TRBJ2-7; 11 bases line up with TRBD2. The CDR3 loop spans 17 amino acids. Germline CDR1 is SEHNR and CDR2 is FQNEAQ (reference sequence). Trimming took 2 bases from V and 5 from J; bases not matched to a gene: 11. The CDR3 here is CASSLLTSGSFEDEQYF. CDR3 DNA: TGTGCCAGCAGCTTACTTACTAGCGGGAGTTTTGAGGACGAGCAGTACTTC.

The V call is TRBV7-6, the J call TRBJ2-2; D unresolved. The CDR3 contains 15 residues. CDR1 SGHVS and CDR2 FNYEAQ come from the germline V gene. Trimming took 1 base from V and 0 from J, leaving 6 bases between them. The CDR3 DNA is TGTGCCAGCAGCTTAGGTCCAGCGAACACCGGGGAGCTGTTTTTT. Translation gives CASSLGPANTGELFF.

This CDR3 is CATSDLHGGGELFF. DNA of the CDR3: TGTGCCACCAGTGATTTGCATGGCGGGGGGGAGCTGTTTTTT. This sequence joins TRBV24-1 and TRBJ2-2; D is possibly TRBD2 (5 bases). Germline V CDR1 and CDR2: KGHDR, SFDVKD. Trimming cost V 0 bases and J 8 bases, with 9 bases left between them. The CDR3 has 14 amino acids.

The genes are TRBV7-9 and TRBJ1-2; D ambiguous. Germline CDR1 is SEHNR and CDR2 is FQNEAQ (reference sequence). V lost 5 bases and J 8 bases, leaving 15 bases between the germline ends. The CDR3 spans 13 residues. The CDR3 region is CASSPTAELGYTF. In DNA form, the CDR3 reads TGTGCCAGCAGCCCAACGGCGGAACTCGGCTACACCTTC.

This clone has a handful of counts. V and J are TRBV5-4 and TRBJ2-1; 8 nucleotides line up with TRBD2. The V and J ends lost 0 bases and 6 bases, in that order; junction bases with no gene match: 5. CDR3 length: 15 amino acids. CDR1 SGHNT and CDR2 YYREEE come from the germline V gene (reference sequence). In DNA, the CDR3 is TGTGCCAGCAGCTTGGAAGCGGGAGTGCCCAATGAGCAGTTCTTC. It codes for CASSLEAGVPNEQFF.

The chain uses TRBV27 and TRBJ2-2; 7 bases fit TRBD1. Germline loops: CDR1 MNHEY, CDR2 SMNVEV (reference sequence). The CDR3 spans 13 residues. J lost 4 bases, V lost 6 bases, and 2 bases had no gene match. DNA of the CDR3: TGTGCCAGCAGCCGGACAGGCACCGGGGAGCTGTTTTTT. Residues: CASSRTGTGELFF.